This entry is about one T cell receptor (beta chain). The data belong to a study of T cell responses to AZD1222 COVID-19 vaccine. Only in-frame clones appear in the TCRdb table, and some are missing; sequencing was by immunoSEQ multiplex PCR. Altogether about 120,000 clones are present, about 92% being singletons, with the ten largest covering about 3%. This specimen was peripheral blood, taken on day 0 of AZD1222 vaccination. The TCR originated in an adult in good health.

DNA of the CDR3: TGTGCCAGCAGCTTCCAACAGGGGAATTCACCCCTCCACTTT. Translating it yields CASSFQQGNSPLHF. The chain is built from TRBV7-9 and TRBJ1-6; 7 bases are a match to TRBD1. The CDR3 is 14 amino acids. V trimming: 3 bases; J trimming: 7 bases; junction bases outside the gene matches: 3. Germline CDR1 reads SEHNR; CDR2 reads FQNEAQ (reference sequence). The variable domain in full, completed from reference TRBV7-9 and TRBJ1-6, reads DTGVSQNPRHKITKRGQNVTFRCDPISEHNRLYWYRQTLGQGPEFLTYFQNEAQLEKSRLLSDRFSAERPKGSFSTLEIQRTEQGDSAMYLCASSFQQGNSPLHFGNGTRLTVT.